The next 26 T cell receptor beta chains were all read from a single sample in a study of long-term antiretroviral therapy in people with HIV (dated by TCRdb to 2022 to 2024). The immunoSEQ hsTCRB v3.0 assay was used at survey level resolution to sequence the TRB variable region. TCRdb limited this immuneACCESS table to in-frame rearrangements with V and J called. A share of clones is missing; checked studies link under half to unresolved V genes, and the rest is unexplained. The sample table shows fewer than 35,000 clones, and around 82% are seen once. Approximately 7.9% of the sample belongs to the ten largest clones. Sample: unsorted PBMCs, taken 0.4 years before starting antiretroviral therapy. These receptors were collected from a young man with HIV.

V gene TRBV6-6 combines with J gene TRBJ2-7, with D possibly being TRBD1 (6 bases). Germline-derived CDR1 and CDR2 are MNHNY and SVGAGI (reference sequence). With 5 bases removed from V and 3 bases from J, the gap between germline ends came to 17 bases. The CDR3 length is 15 residues. CDR3 amino acids: CASSDPPSTGYEQYF. Here the CDR3 DNA reads TGTGCCAGCAGTGACCCACCCTCGACAGGCTACGAGCAGTACTTC.

The chain couples TRBV15 to TRBJ1-1; D remains ambiguous. CDR1 is LNHNV and CDR2 is YYDKDF in the germline V gene (reference sequence). The CDR3 consists of 12 residues. With 2 bases removed from V and 5 bases from J, the gap between germline ends came to 6 bases. The CDR3 here is CATSRWATEAFF. The CDR3, as DNA: TGTGCCACCAGCAGATGGGCGACTGAAGCTTTCTTT. The variable domain in full, completed from reference TRBV15 and TRBJ1-1, reads DAMVIQNPRYQVTQFGKPVTLSCSQTLNHNVMYWYQQKSSQAPKLLFHYYDKDFNNEADTPDNFQSRRPNTSFCFLDIRSPGLGDTAMYLCATSRWATEAFFGQGTRLTVV.

The V and J genes are TRBV6-1 and TRBJ2-5; TRBD2 might be the D (6 bases). With 6 bases removed from V and 2 bases from J, the gap between germline ends came to 13 bases. The CDR3 has 14 amino acids. Per germline, CDR1 MNHNS and CDR2 SASEGT. CDR3 sequence reads: CASSGSSLQETQYF. CDR3 DNA sequence: TGTGCCAGCAGCGGGAGTTCTTTACAAGAGACCCAGTACTTC.

This chain connects TRBV5-4 to TRBJ2-7; 9 nucleotides line up with TRBD1. The germline CDR1 and CDR2 sequences are SGHNT and YYREEE (reference sequence). The CDR3 has 16 amino acids. V lost 0 bases, J lost 4 bases, and 8 bases stayed unmatched. CDR3 in amino acids: CASSLGTGEWRYEQYF. The CDR3 DNA follows: TGTGCCAGCAGCTTGGGGACAGGGGAGTGGCGGTACGAGCAGTACTTC.

This clone was detected once. This chain links TRBV30 with TRBJ1-1; D is ambiguous. The CDR3 length is 13 residues. Germline-derived CDR1 and CDR2 are GTSNPN and SVGIG (reference sequence). V lost 3 bases, J lost 1 base, and 9 bases lay in between. CDR3 nucleotides: TGTGCCTGGAGCATGGGCGGGAACACTGAAGCTTTCTTT. Amino acid sequence: CAWSMGGNTEAFF.

This chain joins TRBV6-6 and TRBJ2-7; 9 nucleotides agree with TRBD2. In germline, CDR1 is MNHNY, CDR2 SVGAGI (reference sequence). V dropped 0 bases and J dropped 2; count of bases not matched to a gene: 5. The CDR3 is 16 residues long. Here the CDR3 DNA reads TGTGCCAGCAGTTACTCGATGCTAGCGGGGACCTACGAGCAGTACTTC. As protein: CASSYSMLAGTYEQYF.

The genes are TRBV7-8 and TRBJ1-2; D may be TRBD1 (5 bases). CDR1 and CDR2 from the germline V gene are SGHVS and FQNEAQ. Trimming shortened V by 0 bases and J by 8 bases, and 19 bases separated the two germline ends. The CDR3 sequence is 16 residues long. The CDR3 coding sequence is TGTGCCAGCAGCTTAGCGCAAGGGGAACCCAAGGGCGGCTACACCTTC. Its translation: CASSLAQGEPKGGYTF.

V and J are TRBV7-2 and TRBJ2-1, with no clear D. The CDR3 sequence is 15 residues long. Trimming stripped 0 bases from V and 0 bases from J, with 6 bases between. Germline V CDR1 and CDR2: SGHTA, FQGNSA. The CDR3 loop is CASSLAESSYNEQFF. The DNA of the CDR3 is TGTGCCAGCAGCTTAGCCGAGAGCTCCTACAATGAGCAGTTCTTC.

The rearrangement uses TRBV11-2 and TRBJ1-1; D is ambiguous. Germline loops: CDR1 SGHAT, CDR2 FQNNGV. There are 13 residues in the CDR3. V lost 2 bases and J 1 base, leaving 5 bases between the germline ends. The DNA of the CDR3 is TGTGCCAGCAGCTTATCCAGGAACACTGAAGCTTTCTTT. It specifies CASSLSRNTEAFF. The variable domain in full, with the rest retrieved from reference TRBV11-2 and TRBJ1-1, is EAGVAQSPRYKIIEKRQSVAFWCNPISGHATLYWYQQILGQGPKLLIQFQNNGVVDDSQLPKDRFSAERLKGVDSTLKIQPAKLEDSAVYLCASSLSRNTEAFFGQGTRLTVV.

This clone was observed a few times. The chain employs TRBV19 and TRBJ2-7; 9 nucleotides line up with TRBD1. Germline CDR1 is LNHDA and CDR2 is SQIVND (reference sequence). V lost 3 bases, J lost 5 bases, and 5 bases stayed unmatched. This CDR3 has 14 amino acids. The DNA of the CDR3 is TGTGCCAGTAGTATGTGGGGACAGGGCCACGAGCAGTACTTC. It is translated as CASSMWGQGHEQYF.

This chain joins TRBV14 and TRBJ1-6; D gene uncertain. The CDR3 is 20 amino acids. Trimming took off 0 bases at V and 0 bases at J, with 18 bases between the two ends. Germline CDR1 reads SGHDN; CDR2 reads FVKESK. The CDR3 here is CASSQEVATPPSSYNSPLHF. For the CDR3, the DNA is TGTGCCAGCAGCCAAGAAGTTGCGACACCTCCGAGCTCCTATAATTCACCCCTCCACTTT.

The CDR3 DNA is TGCAGCGTCCAAACAGATACAGGCTCTGGGGCCAACGTCCTGACTTTC. Residues: CSVQTDTGSGANVLTF. This chain joins TRBV29-1 and TRBJ2-6, with D tentatively TRBD1 (5 bases). CDR3 length equals 16 residues. Trimming removed 6 bases from V and 0 bases from J, with 15 bases in between. From germline, CDR1 is SQVTM and CDR2 ANQGSEA.

This clone was observed a handful of times. At one end the junction does not follow the germline gene, possibly because of a read error. V is TRBV7-7 and J is TRBJ1-6; D is perhaps TRBD1 (5 bases). CDR1 and CDR2 from the germline V gene are SSHAT and FNYEAQ (reference sequence). The CDR3 is made up of 13 amino acids. The CDR3 region has the DNA TGTGCTAGCAGCTTATATCAGGGTTCACCCCTCCACTTT. Translated, it gives CASSLYQGSPLHF.

The V gene is TRBV6-5, the J gene TRBJ1-2, with a possible D match to TRBD1 (5 bases). Trimming took off 0 bases at V and 8 bases at J, with 16 bases between the two ends. The CDR3 is 15 residues long. Germline assignment: CDR1 MNHEY and CDR2 SVGAGI. CDR3 DNA: TGTGCCAGCAGTTACTCGTGGCAGGGTTCAGTCGGCTACACCTTC. It specifies CASSYSWQGSVGYTF.

The rearrangement joins TRBV19 to TRBJ2-7, with D possibly called TRBD1 or TRBD2 (5 bases each). The germline V gene encodes CDR1 LNHDA and CDR2 SQIVND (reference sequence). V was clipped by 0 bases and J by 2 bases, with 11 bases between them. This CDR3 is built from 15 residues. The CDR3 DNA reads as TGTGCCAGTAGTATAGATCAAAGGGGACCCTACGAGCAGTACTTC. Amino acid sequence: CASSIDQRGPYEQYF.

The chain carries TRBV5-5 and TRBJ2-1; D is undetermined. Trimming cost V 0 bases and J 3 bases, with 7 bases left between them. Germline V lookup: CDR1 SGHKS, CDR2 YYEKEE (reference sequence). The CDR3 consists of 14 residues. The CDR3 is CASSLAPDYNEQFF. The CDR3 region has the DNA TGTGCCAGCAGCTTGGCACCAGACTACAATGAGCAGTTCTTC.

This clone was detected a few times. This chain links TRBV28 with TRBJ2-7, with 10 bases fitting TRBD1. This CDR3 spans 14 amino acids. With 6 bases clipped from V and 4 bases from J, the junction kept 6 bases outside the gene matches. Germline V gene lookup returns CDR1 MDHEN and CDR2 SYDVKM. The CDR3 region has the DNA TGTGCCAGCAGACCATGGGGACAGGGGTACGAGCAGTACTTC. This sequence encodes CASRPWGQGYEQYF.

The rearrangement links TRBV7-3 to TRBJ1-2, with D perhaps TRBD1 (5 bases). CDR3 length: 14 residues. V was trimmed by 5 bases and J by 1 base, leaving 11 bases between them. From germline, CDR1 is SGHTA and CDR2 FQGTGA. The chain's CDR3 is CASSPGTNNYGYTF. As DNA, the CDR3 is TGTGCCAGCAGCCCCGGGACGAATAACTATGGCTACACCTTC.

The chain carries TRBV2 and TRBJ2-1; the match to TRBD2 covers 7 bases. The junction had 3 bases not matched to a gene; V was cut back by 6 bases and J by 4 bases. The germline gives CDR1 SNHLY, CDR2 FYNNEI. The CDR3 covers 13 residues. The CDR3 DNA sequence: TGTGCCAGCAGAGCTAGCGGTTACAATGAGCAGTTCTTC. This encodes CASRASGYNEQFF.

The V call is TRBV19, the J call TRBJ2-7, with 7 bases fitting TRBD2. V shed 3 bases, J shed 3 bases, and the junction held 14 bases outside the gene matches. The CDR3 spans 17 residues. Looked up from germline, CDR1 is LNHDA and CDR2 is SQIVND (reference sequence). CDR3 sequence reads: CASSIRGLAEIHYEQYF. The CDR3 coding sequence is TGTGCCAGTAGTATTCGGGGTCTAGCGGAAATTCACTACGAGCAGTACTTC.

The chain is built from TRBV4-3 and TRBJ2-7, with D perhaps matching TRBD2 (6 bases). CDR3 length equals 16 residues. From germline, CDR1 is LGHNA and CDR2 YSLEER. The V gene lost 0 bases and the J gene lost 6 bases, with 18 bases spanning the gap. This chain's CDR3 is CASSQEGAWGEGEQYF. CDR3 coding DNA: TGCGCCAGCAGCCAAGAAGGAGCGTGGGGGGAAGGCGAGCAGTACTTC.

The rearrangement links TRBV23-1 to TRBJ2-6; D is ambiguous. TRBV23-1 carries the ORF label, with uncertain function. Trimming cost V 2 bases and J 0 bases, with 14 bases left between them. This CDR3 spans 18 amino acids. The CDR3 coding sequence is TGCGCCAGCAGTCAACTAGAATTTGCCAGCTCTGGGGCCAACGTCCTGACTTTC. This encodes CASSQLEFASSGANVLTF.

This clone has only one observation. V and J are TRBV5-1 and TRBJ2-5; tentatively, D is TRBD2 (6 bases). Germline V gene data show CDR1 as SGHRS and CDR2 as YFSETQ. The CDR3 length is 14 residues. V was cut by 1 base and J by 1 base, with 8 bases left in between. DNA of the CDR3: TGCGCCAGCAGCTTGATGGGACTCCAAGAGACCCAGTACTTC. Translating it yields CASSLMGLQETQYF. Based on the CDR3 plus reference TRBV5-1 and TRBJ2-5, the full variable domain is KAGVTQTPRYLIKTRGQQVTLSCSPISGHRSVSWYQQTPGQGLQFLFEYFSETQRNKGNFPGRFSGRQFSNSRSEMNVSTLELGDSALYLCASSLMGLQETQYFGPGTRLLVL.

The gene calls are TRBV5-6 and TRBJ2-3; 8 positions agree with TRBD1. The CDR3 consists of 15 residues. V shed 6 bases, J shed 7 bases, and the junction held 13 bases outside the gene matches. Per the germline V gene, CDR1 is SGHDT and CDR2 is YYEEEE. CDR3 amino acids: CASTYGQGAWYTQYF. The CDR3 nucleotides read TGTGCCAGCACCTATGGACAGGGCGCCTGGTATACGCAGTATTTT.

The chain couples TRBV10-3 to TRBJ1-2, with D hard to call. Germline lookup yields CDR1 ENHRY and CDR2 SYGVKD. CDR3 length equals 14 residues. Trimming cost V 3 bases and J 4 bases, with 12 bases left between them. CDR3 residues: CAISDFGEIYGYTF. The DNA for the CDR3 is TGTGCCATCAGTGATTTCGGGGAGATCTATGGCTACACCTTC.

This clone appeared a single time. The gene calls are TRBV14 and TRBJ1-1; 7 bases map to TRBD1. The length of the CDR3 is 14 residues. Per germline, CDR1 SGHDN and CDR2 FVKESK. The trim removed 4 bases at V and 5 bases at J, leaving 7 bases unmatched. The CDR3 sequence is CASSRGAGGTEAFF. CDR3 coding DNA: TGTGCCAGCAGCCGGGGGGCAGGGGGAACTGAAGCTTTCTTT.